This TCR beta chain came from a study of T cells in Graves' hyperthyroidism and ophthalmopathy. RNA transcripts were the template for amplifying TCR beta CDR3 regions. When the TCR CDR3 underwent first-round RT-PCR, the HTBI primer set was used. TCRdb called the multiplex PCR reads again in MiXCR, with one record for every CDR3 protein. The profile shows 550,000 to 600,000 distinct CDR3 sequences, 15% to 20% of them singletons. From germline, CDR1 is LGHDT and CDR2 YNNKEL (reference sequence). This CDR3 contains 14 residues. V lost 4 bases, J lost 1 base, and 3 bases stayed unmatched. The table lists this clonotype with many counts.

This chain uses TRBV3-1 with TRBJ1-1; 7 bases agree with TRBD1. Sequencing input: blood. This receptor was identified in a woman younger than 35 with Graves' hyperthyroidism. This CDR3 is CASSLGQKNTEAFF. CDR3 nucleotide sequence: TGTGCCAGCAGCCTGGGACAGAAGAACACTGAAGCTTTCTTT. The full variable domain, with the rest looked up from reference TRBV3-1 and TRBJ1-1, is DTAVSQTPKYLVTQMGNDKSIKCEQNLGHDTMYWYKQDSKKFLKIMFSYNNKELIINETVPNRFSPKSPDKAHLNLHINSLELGDSAVYFCASSLGQKNTEAFFGQGTRLTVV.